The sample holds one count of the clone carrying this T cell receptor beta chain. This specimen comes from a study of T cells in Graves' hyperthyroidism and ophthalmopathy. The CDR3 regions of TCR beta were amplified from RNA transcripts. Using the HTBI primer set, a first-round RT-PCR was run on the TCR CDR3. Using its own MiXCR run on the multiplex PCR reads, TCRdb lists one record per CDR3 protein. In the table there are over 700,000 distinct CDR3 sequences, roughly 40% of which are singletons. Stable disease denoted Graves' hyperthyroidism without ophthalmopathy progression within 18 months. Sequencing input: blood. The source is a man between 18 and 29 years old with Graves' hyperthyroidism.

For the CDR3, the DNA is TGTGCCACCAGTGATGGAGGGGCGGCTTTCTTT. Its protein is CATSDGGAAFF. The chain combines TRBV24-1 with TRBJ1-1; a weak D match, TRBD1 (5 bases). From germline, CDR1 is KGHDR and CDR2 SFDVKD. V was clipped by 3 bases and J by 11 bases, with 9 bases between them. The CDR3 spans 11 residues.